These 27 T cell receptor beta chains were all obtained from the same sample, sequenced in a study of post-analysis software for immune sequencing data. Unique molecular identifiers were present in the TCR beta cDNA libraries. TCRdb reanalysed the PCR reads using MiXCR and keeps one entry per CDR3 protein. This sample has fewer than 550,000 distinct CDR3 sequences, with 30% to 40% found just once. These receptors' targets are unknown. Study results and limitations: TRBV5-6, TRBV5-1 and TRBV20-1 belonged to a set of roughly five TRBV segments that were more frequent in patients than controls.

The sample taken for sequencing was blood. These receptors came from a girl aged 2 to 17 with multiple sclerosis.

This clonotype was seen a few times. The rearrangement uses TRBV7-2 and TRBJ2-1; the D gene is possibly TRBD2 (7 bases). CDR3 length: 15 amino acids. Trimming cost V 1 base and J 15 bases, with 22 bases left between them. Germline CDR1 SGHTA, CDR2 FQGNSA. The CDR3 reads CASSLESIFGGHRFF. The CDR3 nucleotides are TGTGCCAGCAGCTTAGAATCTATCTTCGGGGGGCATCGGTTCTTC.

This clonotype has at least ten counts. The chain uses TRBV6-5 and TRBJ2-5; 7 bases align to TRBD1. Germline trimming cut 8 bases from V and 1 base from J; bases unmatched to any gene: 10. The germline V gene encodes CDR1 MNHEY and CDR2 SVGAGI. The CDR3 is 15 amino acids. CDR3 residues: CASHTWGQTQETQYF. CDR3 sequence (DNA): TGTGCCAGCCACACCTGGGGACAGACCCAAGAGACCCAGTACTTC.

There are a few counts of this clonotype. This chain links TRBV20-1 with TRBJ2-5; 10 bases fit TRBD2. There are 15 residues in the CDR3. Trimming removed 1 base from V and 0 bases from J; junction bases left unmatched: 2. In germline, CDR1 is DFQATT, CDR2 SNEGSKA (reference sequence). In nucleotides, the CDR3 is TGCAGTGCTAGAGGTAGCGGGGGGTACCAAGAGACCCAGTACTTC. Translation: CSARGSGGYQETQYF.

The gene calls are TRBV7-2 and TRBJ1-4; D remains unclear. Germline CDR1 SGHTA, CDR2 FQGNSA. The CDR3 length is 12 residues. Trimming left V 5 bases short and J 6 bases short, with 7 bases between. The CDR3 bases are TGTGCCAGCAGCCCTCAAGATGAAAAACTGTTTTTT. Protein sequence: CASSPQDEKLFF.

The chain combines TRBV20-1 with TRBJ1-4; D might be TRBD1 (5 bases). Germline V gene sequence: CDR1 DFQATT, CDR2 SNEGSKA (reference sequence). The V gene lost 5 bases and the J gene lost 2 bases, with 12 bases spanning the gap. The CDR3 totals 14 residues. The CDR3 here is CSAPRGATNEKLFF. The CDR3 coding sequence is TGCAGTGCTCCCCGAGGGGCGACTAATGAAAAACTGTTTTTT.

The rearrangement links TRBV20-1 to TRBJ1-2; possibly TRBD1 for D (5 bases). With 5 bases removed from V and 8 bases from J, the gap between germline ends came to 12 bases. Germline V gene sequence: CDR1 DFQATT, CDR2 SNEGSKA (reference sequence). The CDR3 sequence is 11 residues long. Here the CDR3 reads CSAAPGSGYTF. The CDR3 nucleotides are TGCAGTGCTGCGCCAGGGTCGGGCTACACCTTC.

This sequence joins TRBV20-1 and TRBJ2-1; 7 nucleotides agree with TRBD2. This CDR3 has 14 residues. CDR1 and CDR2 from the germline V gene are DFQATT and SNEGSKA (reference sequence). The DNA of the CDR3 is TGCAACGCTAGGGCCAGCGGGACCTACAATGAGCAGTTCTTC. Translation gives CNARASGTYNEQFF.

This clonotype was recorded a few times. This rearrangement joins TRBV7-7 to TRBJ2-3; 12 bases map to TRBD2. The CDR3 is 15 residues long. CDR1 SSHAT and CDR2 FNYEAQ come from the germline V gene (reference sequence). V shed 5 bases, J shed 4 bases, and the junction held 4 bases outside the gene matches. As DNA, the CDR3 is TGTGCCAGCAGCCCCCTAGCGGGGGGGTCAGATACGCAGTATTTT. Translating gives CASSPLAGGSDTQYF.

This chain joins TRBV20-1 and TRBJ1-5; 8 nucleotides align to TRBD1. CDR1 DFQATT and CDR2 SNEGSKA come from the germline V gene (reference sequence). Germline trimming cut 1 base from V and 6 bases from J; bases unmatched to any gene: 5. CDR3 length: 14 residues. The CDR3 nucleotides read TGCAGTGCTAGAGTTGGACAGGGAGTTCAGCCCCAGCATTTT. It is translated as CSARVGQGVQPQHF.

This clonotype was detected a few times. The CDR3 DNA reads TGCGCCAGCAGCCGGCCAGGGGGAACCGGGGAGCTGTTTTTT. Its translation is CASSRPGGTGELFF. The chain employs TRBV5-1 and TRBJ2-2, with TRBD1 matching 7 bases. This CDR3 comprises 14 residues. Germline CDR1 and CDR2: SGHRS and YFSETQ. V was clipped by 4 bases and J by 5 bases; unmatched bases: 5. Supplemented by reference TRBV5-1 and TRBJ2-2, the full variable domain reads KAGVTQTPRYLIKTRGQQVTLSCSPISGHRSVSWYQQTPGQGLQFLFEYFSETQRNKGNFPGRFSGRQFSNSRSEMNVSTLELGDSALYLCASSRPGGTGELFFGEGSRLTVL.

This clonotype was observed a handful of times. The rearrangement uses TRBV12-3 or TRBV12-4 and TRBJ2-1; TRBD2 matches 10 bases. V dropped 7 bases and J dropped 8; count of bases not matched to a gene: 11. CDR3 size: 15 residues. In DNA form, the CDR3 reads TGTGCCAGCAACATCGTGTCTAGCGGGGGCCATGAGCAGTTCTTC. Translated: CASNIVSSGGHEQFF.

This clonotype has at least ten counts. The chain uses TRBV29-1 and TRBJ2-3, with TRBD1 matching over 7 bases. With 8 bases clipped from V and 3 bases from J, the junction kept 5 bases outside the gene matches. CDR1 is SQVTM, CDR2 ANQGSEA, per germline. This CDR3 spans 12 amino acids. In DNA form, the CDR3 reads TGCAGCACCCGACAGGGAACAGATACGCAGTATTTT. Translated, it gives CSTRQGTDTQYF.

This chain links TRBV28 with TRBJ2-1; D is ambiguous. CDR1 and CDR2 (germline): MDHEN, SYDVKM. Trimming pared 5 bases from V and 1 base from J, leaving 9 bases between. CDR3 size: 14 residues. Here the CDR3 reads CASSIDTSYNEQFF. CDR3 DNA sequence: TGTGCCAGCAGTATCGACACATCCTACAATGAGCAGTTCTTC.

This clonotype was seen only a few times. The V gene is TRBV12-3 or TRBV12-4, the J gene TRBJ1-2; 10 bases fit TRBD1. The CDR3 covers 15 residues. V lost 4 bases to trimming and J lost 2 bases; unmatched junction nucleotides: 4. The CDR3, as DNA: TGTGCCAGCAGTTGGGGACAGGGGCCGAACTATGGCTACACCTTC. Protein sequence: CASSWGQGPNYGYTF.

The V call is TRBV12-3 or TRBV12-4, the J call TRBJ1-2; tentative D call: TRBD1 (6 bases). This CDR3 has 16 amino acids. Trimming removed 3 bases from V and 5 bases from J, with 19 bases in between. This CDR3 is CASSLKGDGRGYGYTF. CDR3 sequence (DNA): TGTGCCAGCAGTTTGAAGGGGGACGGACGGGGGTATGGCTACACCTTC.

This clonotype was counted a few times. One end of the junction varies from germline; a read error may be responsible. V is TRBV4-2 and J is TRBJ1-1; D unresolved. The germline gives CDR1 LGHNA, CDR2 YNFKEQ. The CDR3 is made up of 16 amino acids. The CDR3 loop is CTSSQDQDMVNTEAFF. The CDR3 DNA follows: TGTACCAGCAGCCAAGACCAGGATATGGTGAACACTGAAGCTTTCTTT.

The rearrangement links TRBV5-1 to TRBJ2-1; 13 bases match TRBD2. After removal of 3 bases from V and 5 bases from J, the junction contained 2 bases not matched to a gene. CDR3 length: 15 amino acids. CDR1 is SGHRS, CDR2 YFSETQ, per germline. CDR3 sequence: CASSWTSGGNNEQFF. CDR3 sequence (DNA): TGCGCCAGCAGCTGGACTAGCGGGGGCAACAATGAGCAGTTCTTC.

V gene TRBV6-5 combines with J gene TRBJ1-1, with D hard to call. The CDR3 sequence is 16 residues long. Trimming removed 0 bases at V and 1 base at J, with 12 bases between. Germline assignment: CDR1 MNHEY and CDR2 SVGAGI. For the CDR3, the DNA is TGTGCCAGCAGTTACTCGCCAGCTACTTGGAACACTGAAGCTTTCTTT. It specifies CASSYSPATWNTEAFF.

The chain links TRBV20-1 to TRBJ2-1; D is uncertain. V lost 6 bases and J 8 bases, leaving 20 bases between the germline ends. Germline V lookup: CDR1 DFQATT, CDR2 SNEGSKA (reference sequence). CDR3 size: 14 residues. CDR3: CSANHPVQLDEQFF. As DNA, the CDR3 is TGCAGTGCAAACCATCCTGTCCAACTCGATGAGCAGTTCTTC.

The table lists this clonotype with many counts. The CDR3 bases are TGTGCCAGCAGTCCAGGGGCGAACTATGGCTACACCTTC. Its protein product is CASSPGANYGYTF. The rearrangement links TRBV6-4 to TRBJ1-2; a possible D gene is TRBD1 (6 bases). The CDR3 sequence is 13 residues long. The germline gives CDR1 MRHNA, CDR2 SNTAGT. Trimming took off 5 bases at V and 2 bases at J, with 9 bases between the two ends.

The chain links TRBV10-3 to TRBJ1-2; no clear D gene. Trimming left V 3 bases short and J 5 bases short, with 13 bases between. Per the germline V gene, CDR1 is ENHRY and CDR2 is SYGVKD. The CDR3 spans 14 residues. This chain's CDR3 is CAISEKNPSYGYTF. The CDR3 DNA reads as TGTGCCATCAGTGAAAAGAATCCTTCGTATGGCTACACCTTC.

This clonotype was seen only once. An end of the junction differs from the germline gene, which may be a read error. This chain links TRBV5-1 with TRBJ2-1; a possible D gene is TRBD2 (6 bases). Germline V lookup: CDR1 SGHRS, CDR2 YFSETQ. This CDR3 has 15 amino acids. In nucleotides, the CDR3 is TGCACCAGCAGCTGGACTATGAGTGGCTACAATGAGCAGTTCTTC. Its protein product is CTSSWTMSGYNEQFF.

This chain connects TRBV18 to TRBJ2-1, with D unclear. This CDR3 has 12 residues. Germline CDR1 reads KGHSH; CDR2 reads LQKENI. V lost 4 bases and J 12 bases, leaving 13 bases between the germline ends. The CDR3 DNA follows: TGTGCCAGCTCACGCGACGCTTCCTGGCAGTTCTTC. Translation gives CASSRDASWQFF.

This clonotype has ten or more counts. V usage is TRBV10-1 and J usage is TRBJ2-3; D not resolved. The CDR3 is made up of 13 amino acids. V was clipped by 0 bases and J by 3 bases, with 4 bases between them. Looked up from germline, CDR1 is WNHNN and CDR2 is SYGVQD (reference sequence). The CDR3 protein is CASSESGTDTQYF. CDR3 nucleotide sequence: TGCGCCAGCAGTGAGTCGGGAACAGATACGCAGTATTTT.

The chain has TRBV11-2 and TRBJ1-2; D is unresolved. Trimming pared 2 bases from V and 1 base from J, leaving 8 bases between. This CDR3 comprises 14 residues. Germline V gene data show CDR1 as SGHAT and CDR2 as FQNNGV. In nucleotides, the CDR3 is TGTGCCAGCAGCTTATTTGGGAGTAACTATGGCTACACCTTC. It is translated as CASSLFGSNYGYTF.

This clonotype has more than one count but fewer than ten. This chain connects TRBV9 to TRBJ2-7, with TRBD2 matching over 10 bases. V was clipped by 4 bases and J by 4 bases; unmatched bases: 5. Germline V gene lookup returns CDR1 SGDLS and CDR2 YYNGEE. This CDR3 spans 14 amino acids. CDR3 loop: CASSQSGGVYEQYF. CDR3 DNA sequence: TGTGCCAGCAGCCAAAGCGGGGGGGTGTACGAGCAGTACTTC.

The rearrangement joins TRBV20-1 to TRBJ2-1; a weak D match, TRBD2 (6 bases). This CDR3 is built from 18 residues. V was clipped by 0 bases and J by 0 bases, with 18 bases between them. Germline V gene lookup returns CDR1 DFQATT and CDR2 SNEGSKA (reference sequence). CDR3 loop: CSARDPSRDDISYNEQFF. The CDR3, as DNA: TGCAGTGCTAGAGATCCCTCGCGGGACGACATCTCCTACAATGAGCAGTTCTTC.